Below, 30 T cell receptor beta chains from the same sample are listed, as sequenced in a study of blood T cell repertoires in COVID-19. Data came from immunoSEQ multiplex PCR; TCRdb stores just in-frame clones and leaves some out. The sample comprises under 100,000 clones, around 80% of which are singletons, and 15% to 20% rests with the top ten. Sequenced sample: peripheral blood. The receptor set was obtained from an elderly woman with active or convalescent COVID-19.

This clone was recorded many times. The gene calls are TRBV10-3 and TRBJ1-1; 8 nucleotides match TRBD1. CDR3 length: 14 amino acids. Germline V CDR1 and CDR2: ENHRY, SYGVKD. Trimming cost V 4 bases and J 2 bases; bases outside gene matches: 3. The CDR3 is CAISVQGGNTEAFF. The CDR3 DNA reads TGTGCCATCAGTGTACAGGGGGGAAACACTGAAGCTTTCTTT.

The chain employs TRBV6-5 and TRBJ2-1, with D possibly TRBD2 on 5 matching bases. This CDR3 has 13 residues. The ends were cut back, 7 bases at V and 5 bases at J, with 12 bases in the middle. Germline assignment: CDR1 MNHEY and CDR2 SVGAGI. CDR3 nucleotides: TGTGCCAGCACCCGGGGTTACCACAATGAGCAGTTCTTC. Translated, it gives CASTRGYHNEQFF.

The chain has TRBV18 and TRBJ1-3; D uncertain. The CDR3 covers 12 residues. Germline CDR1 is KGHSH and CDR2 is LQKENI. V shed 7 bases and J shed 0 bases, with 4 bases lying between them. The CDR3 sequence: CASWSSGNTIYF. CDR3 sequence (DNA): TGTGCCAGCTGGAGCTCTGGAAACACCATATATTTT.

This clone was detected only a few times. The gene calls are TRBV4-3 and TRBJ1-3, with a weak D call TRBD1 (6 bases). This CDR3 is 16 amino acids long. Germline-derived CDR1 and CDR2 are LGHNA and YSLEER. The V end lost 0 bases, the J end lost 4 bases, and 13 bases lay between the germline ends. The chain's CDR3 is CASSQDSGGSGNTIYF. DNA for the CDR3: TGCGCCAGCAGCCAAGATAGCGGGGGCTCGGGAAACACCATATATTTT.

The chain links TRBV12-3 or TRBV12-4 to TRBJ2-1; 7 nucleotides agree with TRBD1. The CDR3 totals 13 residues. Trimming removed 5 bases from V and 6 bases from J; junction bases left unmatched: 4. The CDR3 reads CASSLRGSNEQFF. CDR3 sequence (DNA): TGTGCCAGCAGTCTCAGGGGGAGCAATGAGCAGTTCTTC.

The gene calls are TRBV6-5 and TRBJ1-5; D remains ambiguous. The CDR3 is 13 residues long. Trimming took 7 bases from V and 0 from J, leaving 7 bases between them. Germline V gene data show CDR1 as MNHEY and CDR2 as SVGAGI. The CDR3 reads CASMSGSNQPQHF. The CDR3 DNA reads TGTGCCAGCATGTCGGGTAGCAATCAGCCCCAGCATTTT.

The genes are TRBV11-2 and TRBJ1-6; 9 nucleotides agree with TRBD1. CDR1 is SGHAT, CDR2 FQNNGV, per germline. The V gene end was trimmed by 5 bases and the J gene end by 8 bases; junction bases not matched to a gene: 4. The CDR3 is 14 residues long. The CDR3, as DNA: TGTGCCAGCAGCCCAACAGGGGGCGATTCACCCCTCCACTTT. It encodes CASSPTGGDSPLHF.

The chain has TRBV7-9 and TRBJ2-2; 9 bases are a match to TRBD1. The CDR3 is 16 amino acids. In germline, CDR1 is SEHNR, CDR2 FQNEAQ (reference sequence). Trimming at V came to 3 bases and at J to 1 base, leaving 3 bases not matched to a gene. In DNA form, the CDR3 reads TGTGCCAGCAGCTTTTGGGGACAGGGGAACACCGGGGAGCTGTTTTTT. Protein: CASSFWGQGNTGELFF.

This clone occurred many times. A read error may explain this, as a much larger clone is one base away. The chain joins TRBV4-1 to TRBJ1-2; D is ambiguous. The CDR3 length is 15 residues. CDR1 is MGHRA and CDR2 is YSYEKL in the germline V gene. CDR3 sequence: CATSHDSRENYGYTF. The CDR3 region has the DNA TGCGCCACCAGCCACGACTCCCGGGAGAACTATGGCTACACCTTC.

The chain couples TRBV7-8 to TRBJ1-1; no clear D gene. The CDR3 sequence is 15 residues long. Germline V gene lookup returns CDR1 SGHVS and CDR2 FQNEAQ. Trimming cost V 1 base and J 4 bases, with 13 bases left between them. DNA for the CDR3: TGTGCCAGCAGCTTAGGGTGGTCAGCGGGCACTGAAGCTTTCTTT. Encoded protein: CASSLGWSAGTEAFF.

The J gene is TRBJ1-1, the V gene TRBV6-5; tentatively, D is TRBD1 (5 bases). CDR1 MNHEY and CDR2 SVGAGI come from the germline V gene. The CDR3 covers 15 residues. V lost 0 bases and J lost 3, with 11 bases in between. CDR3 in amino acids: CASSYSPGGHTEAFF. The DNA for the CDR3 is TGTGCCAGCAGTTACTCGCCGGGGGGACACACTGAAGCTTTCTTT.

The chain joins TRBV30 to TRBJ1-2; D remains unclear. The CDR3 is 11 residues long. V was clipped by 0 bases and J by 8 bases, with 7 bases between them. Germline CDR1 is GTSNPN and CDR2 is SVGIG (reference sequence). As DNA, the CDR3 is TGTGCCTGGAGTGTACATCAGGGCTACACCTTC. It specifies CAWSVHQGYTF.

This chain connects TRBV5-4 to TRBJ2-7; D gene uncertain. Germline CDR1 is SGHNT and CDR2 is YYREEE (reference sequence). CDR3 length: 12 amino acids. With 0 bases removed from V and 7 bases from J, the gap between germline ends came to 8 bases. The CDR3 sequence: CASSLDRNEQYF. Here the CDR3 DNA reads TGTGCCAGCAGCTTGGACAGAAATGAGCAGTACTTC. The entire variable domain, with the rest obtained from reference TRBV5-4 and TRBJ2-7, is as follows: ETGVTQSPTHLIKTRGQQVTLRCSSQSGHNTVSWYQQALGQGPQFIFQYYREEENGRGNFPPRFSGLQFPNYSSELNVNALELDDSALYLCASSLDRNEQYFGPGTRLTVT.

The table lists this clone with a few counts. The chain recombines TRBV28 with TRBJ2-2, with 7 bases aligning to TRBD1. CDR3 length equals 17 residues. Germline trimming cut 2 bases from V and 0 bases from J; bases unmatched to any gene: 6. Germline CDR1 reads MDHEN; CDR2 reads SYDVKM. DNA of the CDR3: TGTGCCAGCAGTTTACGACAGGGTCGGGCGAACACCGGGGAGCTGTTTTTT. Translated, it gives CASSLRQGRANTGELFF.

The chain links TRBV7-3 to TRBJ2-5; the match to TRBD2 covers 9 bases. CDR3 length: 18 residues. Per germline, CDR1 SGHTA and CDR2 FQGTGA. Losses at the gene ends were 0 bases for V and 1 base for J; bases not matched to a gene: 9. The CDR3: CASSLTPVGRGGQETQYF. In DNA form, the CDR3 reads TGTGCCAGCAGCTTAACCCCCGTAGGGCGGGGGGGCCAAGAGACCCAGTACTTC.

This clone has just a few counts. The chain is built from TRBV6-6 and TRBJ1-6; D is perhaps TRBD1 (5 bases). Per germline, CDR1 MNHNY and CDR2 SVGAGI (reference sequence). This CDR3 comprises 14 residues. Trimming removed 4 bases at V and 7 bases at J, with 11 bases between. CDR3 residues: CASSWGNRNSPLHF. The CDR3 region has the DNA TGTGCCAGCAGTTGGGGTAACAGGAATTCACCCCTCCACTTT.

The V gene is TRBV13, the J gene TRBJ1-1; 12 nucleotides line up with TRBD1. Losses at the gene ends were 5 bases for V and 5 bases for J; bases not matched to a gene: 12. This CDR3 contains 17 residues. Looked up from germline, CDR1 is PRHDT and CDR2 is FYEKMQ (reference sequence). The CDR3 loop is CASSPLGDRGPVTEAFF. The CDR3 region has the DNA TGTGCCAGCAGCCCCCTTGGGGACAGGGGGCCGGTGACTGAAGCTTTCTTT.

The gene calls are TRBV27 and TRBJ1-6, with 7 positions matching TRBD1. CDR3 length equals 13 residues. V gave up 8 bases and J gave up 9 bases; unmatched junction bases: 7. The germline V gene encodes CDR1 MNHEY and CDR2 SMNVEV (reference sequence). The CDR3 DNA reads TGTGCCAGCGGGGGGACAGCGGGTTCACCCCTCCACTTT. Translated, it gives CASGGTAGSPLHF.

The chain carries TRBV12-3 or TRBV12-4 and TRBJ1-5; D is perhaps TRBD1 (5 bases). V lost 6 bases to trimming and J lost 4 bases, with 10 bases between them. The CDR3 is 13 amino acids. CDR3 sequence: CASSLSGNQPQHF. In nucleotides, the CDR3 is TGTGCCAGCAGCTTATCAGGGAATCAGCCCCAGCATTTT.

The chain employs TRBV27 and TRBJ1-2; D gene ambiguous. The CDR3 is 14 amino acids. V was cut by 4 bases and J by 4 bases, with 13 bases left in between. The V gene's germline CDR1 is MNHEY and CDR2 SMNVEV (reference sequence). CDR3 sequence reads: CASSWGGNLYGYTF. The CDR3 coding sequence is TGTGCCAGCAGTTGGGGAGGGAACCTCTATGGCTACACCTTC.

The chain couples TRBV5-6 to TRBJ1-1; D call uncertain. The CDR3 is 14 amino acids. V was cut by 0 bases and J by 2 bases, with 8 bases left in between. Germline CDR1 is SGHDT and CDR2 is YYEEEE. The CDR3 region is CASSLVTGNTEAFF. The CDR3 DNA sequence: TGTGCCAGCAGCTTGGTTACGGGAAACACTGAAGCTTTCTTT.

This clone was recorded many times. The chain couples TRBV11-3 to TRBJ2-2; D possibly corresponds to TRBD1 (5 bases). This CDR3 region has 14 residues. Trimming removed 2 bases at V and 3 bases at J, with 7 bases between. The germline V gene encodes CDR1 SGHNT and CDR2 YENEEA. The CDR3 DNA sequence: TGTGCCAGCAGCTTATTCAGGGACACCGGGGAGCTGTTTTTT. Residues: CASSLFRDTGELFF.

This clone has just one count. V gene TRBV7-2 combines with J gene TRBJ2-4; 11 nucleotides line up with TRBD2. The V and J ends lost 3 bases and 8 bases, in that order; junction bases with no gene match: 3. From germline, CDR1 is SGHTA and CDR2 FQGNSA. CDR3 length equals 14 residues. The CDR3 loop reads CASSFLTSGDIQYF. CDR3 sequence (DNA): TGTGCCAGCAGCTTTCTGACTAGCGGGGACATTCAGTACTTC.

This chain uses TRBV7-6 with TRBJ2-2; a weak D match, TRBD1 (6 bases). The CDR3 contains 14 residues. CDR1 is SGHVS and CDR2 is FNYEAQ in the germline V gene. The V end lost 4 bases, the J end lost 5 bases, and 11 bases lay between the germline ends. The CDR3 reads CASSSTGITGELFF. CDR3 sequence (DNA): TGTGCCAGCAGCTCAACAGGGATTACCGGGGAGCTGTTTTTT.

The chain is built from TRBV28 and TRBJ2-5, with D possibly being TRBD2 (6 bases). Trimming took off 3 bases at V and 1 base at J, with 15 bases between the two ends. Germline values: CDR1 MDHEN, CDR2 SYDVKM. The CDR3 spans 16 residues. The CDR3 here is CASSFNAGTSQETQYF. The CDR3 bases are TGTGCCAGCAGTTTTAATGCGGGGACCTCCCAAGAGACCCAGTACTTC.

This chain links TRBV2 with TRBJ1-2; D remains ambiguous. V lost 5 bases and J 3 bases, leaving 10 bases between the germline ends. CDR1 and CDR2 (germline): SNHLY, FYNNEI. This CDR3 has 13 residues. CDR3 sequence: CASSSDLDYGYTF. The CDR3 nucleotides are TGTGCCAGCAGTTCAGATTTGGACTATGGCTACACCTTC.

This clone was observed a few times. This chain uses TRBV5-5 with TRBJ1-5; 10 positions match TRBD1. J was trimmed by 4 bases and V by 3 bases; bases with no gene match: 7. The CDR3 is made up of 16 amino acids. Germline CDR1 SGHKS, CDR2 YYEKEE (reference sequence). The CDR3 reads CASSSKTGGSNQPQHF. The CDR3 bases are TGTGCCAGCAGCTCCAAGACAGGGGGCTCGAATCAGCCCCAGCATTTT. Combining the CDR3 with reference TRBV5-5 and TRBJ1-5 gives the whole variable domain DAGVTQSPTHLIKTRGQQVTLRCSPISGHKSVSWYQQVLGQGPQFIFQYYEKEERGRGNFPDRFSARQFPNYSSELNVNALLLGDSALYLCASSSKTGGSNQPQHFGDGTRLSIL.

The table lists this clone with a few counts. The J gene is TRBJ1-2, the V gene TRBV10-2; the match to TRBD1 covers 9 bases. The germline gives CDR1 WSHSY, CDR2 SAAADI. CDR3 size: 14 residues. With V trimmed by 6 bases and J by 7 bases, 9 bases remained unmatched. For the CDR3, the DNA is TGCGCCAGCAGGGGACAGGGAAGTTTGGGTGGCTACACCTTC. This translates into CASRGQGSLGGYTF.

This chain connects TRBV4-3 to TRBJ1-4; 7 bases align to TRBD1. The length of the CDR3 is 15 residues. V trimming: 2 bases; J trimming: 2 bases; junction bases outside the gene matches: 2. The germline V gene encodes CDR1 LGHNA and CDR2 YSLEER. As DNA, the CDR3 is TGCGCCAGCAGCCAACAGACAGGGACTAATGAAAAACTGTTTTTT. Its translation is CASSQQTGTNEKLFF.

In this sample, this clone turned up a few times. V is TRBV5-4 and J is TRBJ1-6, with a possible D match to TRBD1 (6 bases). Germline CDR1 is SGHNT and CDR2 is YYREEE (reference sequence). This CDR3 spans 15 amino acids. V lost 3 bases, J lost 7 bases, and 14 bases lay in between. This CDR3 is CASSSSWQGNSPLHF. Here the CDR3 DNA reads TGTGCCAGCAGCTCCTCGTGGCAGGGGAATTCACCCCTCCACTTT.